The text below deals with one T cell receptor (beta chain). This clone appeared a single time. This clone's antigen is unknown. No clone much larger than this one lies a single base away; base qualities are absent. The data belong to a study of blood T cell repertoires in COVID-19 (dated by TCRdb to the early 2020s). Describing the broader study: Samples covering the acute and convalescent phases of COVID-19 were provided by collaborators in the United States, Italy and Spain. The prospective study material was composed of cDNA or gDNA derived from T cells, B-cell-depleted T cells, or PBMCs. A de-identified subject ID, COVID-19 status, age in years and sex were almost always included in the sample metadata. The repertoires were released in a freely available public database meant as a resource for research on the immune response to SARS-CoV-2. Samples came from the ongoing ImmuneRACE study (first 160 participants) plus 1,254 subjects from 6 global collaborators. Where available, HLA class I and class II types were obtained from metadata supplied by the sample provider rather than from assay-based typing. The dataset comprised deeply sampled blood TCRbeta repertoires from subjects exposed to, actively infected with, or recovered from COVID-19. General conclusions and limits of the study: How much clinical and demographic metadata was included differed by source and by participant, and the metadata was provided uncurated.

TCRbeta CDR3 regions were amplified from genomic DNA using the immunoSEQ Assay, a bias-controlled multiplex PCR. In the paper's pipeline: The number of nucleated cells in each sample was estimated by amplification of reference gene primers within the assay. To quantify the absolute abundance of each unique TCRbeta CDR3 rearrangement, sequence reads were collapsed and filtered. For each sample, productive Simpson clonality was calculated as the square root of Simpson's diversity index across productive rearrangements. TCRdb obtained this table from immuneACCESS and retained in-frame rearrangements with V and J assigned. These tables miss some clones; where compared with another copy, unresolved V genes account for less than half of the shortfall, and the remainder is unexplained. That table gives V, J and clone size, and the DNA gave D and trimming. This sample holds 280,000 or so clones; roughly 87% were observed only once. The ten largest clones take up roughly 15% of the sample.

Collaborating institutions collected whole blood in K2EDTA tubes following their own protocols. Collaborator samples were shipped for TCRbeta analysis as frozen whole blood, isolated PBMCs, or DNA extracted from either sample type. Deletion took 5 bases off V and 7 bases off J, with a span of 15 bases between the germline ends. The CDR3 numbers 14 residues from cysteine through phenylalanine. Left in the record is the CDR3 DNA by itself, 42 bases read in frame from the first base. As encoded in the germline V gene, CDR1 is SGHTA while CDR2 is FQGNSA. The rearrangement joined TRBV7-2 to TRBJ2-1, and the D gene may be TRBD2, 5 bases matching. This receptor was identified in a human donor in a cohort sampled during active COVID-19. Source material: peripheral blood. The sequenced DNA is TGTGCCAGCAGCCCACAAGGACTGCTTAATGAGCAGTTCTTC. Translated, it gives CASSPQGLLNEQFF.